This T cell receptor beta chain came from a study of T cells in Graves' hyperthyroidism and ophthalmopathy. The investigators amplified TCR beta CDR3 regions from RNA transcripts. HTBI primers were the set used in a first-round RT-PCR of the TCR CDR3. TCRdb re-analysed the multiplex PCR reads in MiXCR, keeping a single row per CDR3 protein. The profile shows under 450,000 distinct CDR3 sequences, more than 15% of them singletons. The V end was cut by 1 base, the J end by 5 bases, with 14 bases between. Germline lookup yields CDR1 SEHNR and CDR2 FQNEAQ (reference sequence). This CDR3 has 16 amino acids.

This TCR derives from a woman under 30 with Graves' hyperthyroidism. The sequencing input was blood. V is TRBV7-9 and J is TRBJ2-2; D may be TRBD2 (6 bases). This CDR3 is CASSLVRTKRTGELFF. The CDR3 coding sequence is TGTGCCAGCAGCTTAGTCAGGACTAAACGGACCGGGGAGCTGTTTTTT.